These T cell receptor beta chains were read from a single sample in a study of control samples from healthy donors and cancer patients. The assay was immunoSEQ multiplex PCR, and TCRdb's table has in-frame clones only and misses some. This sample has over 100,000 clones, with approximately 92% found just once. The sample was blood. The source of these receptors is a man in his forties or fifties in good health. Both conserved end residues are part of each CDR3. The order of the fields is V gene, D gene, J gene, clone size, CDR3 length, CDR3 protein, CDR3 DNA. D genes are given only for firm matches. Some rows mark clone size as missing; the rest say once, few, many or name a class of expanded clone.

v_call: TRBV10-3
d_call: TRBD1
j_call: TRBJ2-1
clone_size: NA
cdr3_length: 16
cdr3_aa: CAIKPSGTGGDNEQFF
cdr3_nt: TGTGCCATCAAACCTTCCGGGACAGGGGGGGACAATGAGCAGTTCTTC

v_call: TRBV11-2
d_call: TRBD1
j_call: TRBJ2-7
clone_size: NA
cdr3_length: 14
cdr3_aa: CASSLLRDRDEQYF
cdr3_nt: TGTGCCAGCAGCTTATTAAGGGACAGGGACGAACAGTACTTC

v_call: TRBV4-2
d_call: NA
j_call: TRBJ2-1
clone_size: once
cdr3_length: 15
cdr3_aa: CASSAKRSKYNEQFF
cdr3_nt: TGTGCCAGCAGCGCGAAACGGTCCAAGTACAATGAGCAGTTCTTC

v_call: TRBV7-2
d_call: TRBD1
j_call: TRBJ1-2
clone_size: NA
cdr3_length: 15
cdr3_aa: CASSFPGTGDYGYTF
cdr3_nt: TGTGCCAGCAGCTTTCCCGGGACAGGGGACTATGGCTACACCTTC

v_call: TRBV5-1
d_call: NA
j_call: TRBJ1-4
clone_size: NA
cdr3_length: 14
cdr3_aa: CASSPTRAGEKLFF
cdr3_nt: TGCGCCAGCAGCCCCACTAGGGCAGGGGAAAAACTGTTTTTT

v_call: TRBV5-1
d_call: TRBD1
j_call: TRBJ2-1
clone_size: NA
cdr3_length: 14
cdr3_aa: CASSPADRGREQFF
cdr3_nt: TGCGCCAGCAGCCCCGCGGACAGGGGGCGTGAGCAGTTCTTC

v_call: TRBV28
d_call: NA
j_call: TRBJ1-2
clone_size: NA
cdr3_length: 12
cdr3_aa: CASSPGYYGYTF
cdr3_nt: TGTGCCAGCAGTCCGGGCTACTATGGCTACACCTTC

v_call: TRBV28
d_call: NA
j_call: TRBJ2-7
clone_size: NA
cdr3_length: 12
cdr3_aa: CASSRTALEQYF
cdr3_nt: TGTGCCAGCAGCAGGACAGCGCTCGAGCAGTACTTC

v_call: TRBV9
d_call: NA
j_call: TRBJ1-1
clone_size: NA
cdr3_length: 17
cdr3_aa: CASSPQTGWRVSTEAFF
cdr3_nt: TGTGCCAGCAGCCCGCAGACGGGATGGCGGGTGAGCACTGAAGCTTTCTTT

v_call: TRBV6-6
d_call: TRBD1
j_call: TRBJ2-5
clone_size: NA
cdr3_length: 15
cdr3_aa: CASTVGAGGRKTQYF
cdr3_nt: TGTGCCAGCACCGTCGGGGCAGGGGGCCGAAAGACCCAGTACTTC

v_call: TRBV13
d_call: NA
j_call: TRBJ1-1
clone_size: NA
cdr3_length: 13
cdr3_aa: CASSLGVNTEAFF
cdr3_nt: TGTGCCAGCAGCTTAGGAGTGAACACTGAAGCTTTCTTT

v_call: TRBV4-1
d_call: NA
j_call: TRBJ2-6
clone_size: NA
cdr3_length: 15
cdr3_aa: CARSRHGSGANVLTF
cdr3_nt: TGCGCCCGCAGCCGACACGGGTCTGGGGCCAACGTCCTGACTTTC

v_call: TRBV19
d_call: TRBD1
j_call: TRBJ2-2
clone_size: NA
cdr3_length: 16
cdr3_aa: CASSKTVTRGTGELFF
cdr3_nt: TGTGCCAGTAGTAAAACAGTCACCAGGGGGACCGGGGAGCTGTTTTTT

v_call: TRBV2
d_call: TRBD1
j_call: TRBJ2-7
clone_size: NA
cdr3_length: 15
cdr3_aa: CASRGQGAKPYEQYF
cdr3_nt: TGTGCCAGCAGAGGACAGGGGGCGAAGCCCTACGAGCAGTACTTC

v_call: TRBV28
d_call: TRBD1
j_call: TRBJ1-1
clone_size: once
cdr3_length: 16
cdr3_aa: CASSFQRTGRVTEAFF
cdr3_nt: TGTGCCAGCAGTTTCCAAAGGACAGGGAGGGTGACTGAAGCTTTCTTT

v_call: TRBV10-1
d_call: NA
j_call: TRBJ2-3
clone_size: medium-sized
cdr3_length: 14
cdr3_aa: CASSEATSRDTQYF
cdr3_nt: TGCGCCAGCAGTGAGGCGACCTCCCGCGATACGCAGTATTTT

v_call: TRBV5-1
d_call: NA
j_call: TRBJ2-3
clone_size: NA
cdr3_length: 15
cdr3_aa: CASSLEGWRADTQYF
cdr3_nt: TGCGCCAGCAGCTTGGAAGGGTGGCGGGCAGATACGCAGTATTTT

v_call: TRBV5-1
d_call: NA
j_call: TRBJ2-1
clone_size: NA
cdr3_length: 14
cdr3_aa: CASSLVAADNEQFF
cdr3_nt: TGCGCCAGCAGCTTGGTTGCCGCGGACAATGAGCAGTTCTTC

v_call: TRBV20-1
d_call: NA
j_call: TRBJ1-2
clone_size: NA
cdr3_length: 11
cdr3_aa: CSAREQRGYTF
cdr3_nt: TGCAGTGCTAGAGAACAGCGTGGCTACACCTTC

v_call: TRBV14
d_call: TRBD1
j_call: TRBJ1-6
clone_size: NA
cdr3_length: 16
cdr3_aa: CASSQDRQGSNSPLHF
cdr3_nt: TGTGCCAGCAGCCAGGACCGACAGGGGTCAAATTCACCCCTCCACTTT

v_call: TRBV29-1
d_call: NA
j_call: TRBJ2-7
clone_size: once
cdr3_length: 11
cdr3_aa: CSGGQTYEQYF
cdr3_nt: TGCAGCGGCGGACAGACCTACGAGCAGTACTTC

v_call: TRBV6-4
d_call: TRBD1
j_call: TRBJ2-7
clone_size: NA
cdr3_length: 13
cdr3_aa: CASSSDRGYEQYF
cdr3_nt: TGTGCCAGCAGTTCTGACAGGGGATACGAGCAGTACTTC

v_call: TRBV11-1
d_call: NA
j_call: TRBJ2-7
clone_size: NA
cdr3_length: 15
cdr3_aa: CASSLDLSSSYEQYF
cdr3_nt: TGTGCCAGCAGCTTGGACCTGTCCAGCTCCTACGAGCAGTACTTC

v_call: TRBV5-1
d_call: NA
j_call: TRBJ2-7
clone_size: NA
cdr3_length: 13
cdr3_aa: CASSTRTGGEQYF
cdr3_nt: TGCGCCAGCAGCACGCGAACAGGTGGAGAGCAGTACTTC

v_call: TRBV29-1
d_call: NA
j_call: TRBJ1-2
clone_size: NA
cdr3_length: 12
cdr3_aa: CSARRGIYGYTF
cdr3_nt: TGCAGCGCCAGGAGGGGGATTTATGGCTACACCTTC

v_call: TRBV4-1
d_call: TRBD1
j_call: TRBJ1-6
clone_size: NA
cdr3_length: 15
cdr3_aa: CASSHPDRVGSPLHF
cdr3_nt: TGCGCCAGCAGCCATCCCGACAGGGTCGGATCACCCCTCCACTTT

v_call: TRBV6-5
d_call: NA
j_call: TRBJ1-1
clone_size: NA
cdr3_length: 14
cdr3_aa: CASRGGLANTEAFF
cdr3_nt: TGTGCCAGCAGAGGGGGTCTGGCTAACACTGAAGCTTTCTTT

v_call: TRBV27
d_call: TRBD1
j_call: TRBJ2-7
clone_size: NA
cdr3_length: 14
cdr3_aa: CASNSQGISYEQYF
cdr3_nt: TGTGCCAGCAACTCACAGGGGATAAGCTACGAGCAGTACTTC

v_call: TRBV27
d_call: NA
j_call: TRBJ1-6
clone_size: few
cdr3_length: 12
cdr3_aa: CASRTPASPLHF
cdr3_nt: TGTGCCAGCAGAACCCCCGCCTCACCCCTCCACTTT

v_call: TRBV29-1
d_call: TRBD2
j_call: TRBJ2-1
clone_size: few
cdr3_length: 13
cdr3_aa: CSVEGREVREQFF
cdr3_nt: TGCAGCGTTGAGGGGAGGGAGGTACGTGAGCAGTTCTTC

v_call: TRBV14
d_call: NA
j_call: TRBJ2-1
clone_size: once
cdr3_length: 11
cdr3_aa: CASGRISEQFF
cdr3_nt: TGTGCCAGCGGCCGGATCTCTGAGCAGTTCTTC

v_call: TRBV11-3
d_call: NA
j_call: TRBJ2-7
clone_size: NA
cdr3_length: 14
cdr3_aa: CASSDRDNSYEQYF
cdr3_nt: TGTGCCAGCAGCGACCGGGACAACTCCTACGAGCAGTACTTC

v_call: TRBV4-1
d_call: TRBD1
j_call: TRBJ1-1
clone_size: NA
cdr3_length: 15
cdr3_aa: CASSQTGTENTEAFF
cdr3_nt: TGCGCCAGCAGCCAAACCGGGACAGAGAACACTGAAGCTTTCTTT

v_call: TRBV18
d_call: NA
j_call: TRBJ2-2
clone_size: NA
cdr3_length: 14
cdr3_aa: CASRPGGQAGELFF
cdr3_nt: TGTGCCAGCCGCCCCGGGGGGCAGGCCGGGGAGCTGTTTTTT

v_call: TRBV6-5
d_call: TRBD2
j_call: TRBJ2-7
clone_size: once
cdr3_length: 15
cdr3_aa: CATSGTSGRPYEQYF
cdr3_nt: TGTGCCACATCCGGGACTAGCGGGCGACCCTACGAGCAGTACTTC

v_call: TRBV19
d_call: NA
j_call: TRBJ1-6
clone_size: NA
cdr3_length: 15
cdr3_aa: CASSESGFYNSPLHF
cdr3_nt: TGTGCCAGTAGTGAGTCGGGATTCTATAATTCACCCCTCCACTTT

v_call: TRBV5-1
d_call: TRBD2
j_call: TRBJ2-3
clone_size: NA
cdr3_length: 16
cdr3_aa: CASKGTSEVLTDTQYF
cdr3_nt: TGCGCCAGCAAGGGGACTAGCGAGGTTTTGACAGATACGCAGTATTTT

v_call: TRBV4-1
d_call: NA
j_call: TRBJ2-1
clone_size: NA
cdr3_length: 15
cdr3_aa: CASSQEPNRPNEQFF
cdr3_nt: TGCGCCAGCAGCCAAGAGCCTAATCGACCGAATGAGCAGTTCTTC

v_call: TRBV19
d_call: NA
j_call: TRBJ1-1
clone_size: once
cdr3_length: 12
cdr3_aa: CASSIVGAEAFF
cdr3_nt: TGTGCCAGTAGTATCGTGGGGGCTGAAGCTTTCTTT

v_call: TRBV2
d_call: NA
j_call: TRBJ1-5
clone_size: once
cdr3_length: 13
cdr3_aa: CASRAEFNQPQHF
cdr3_nt: TGTGCCAGCAGAGCAGAATTCAATCAGCCCCAGCATTTT

v_call: TRBV6-5
d_call: NA
j_call: TRBJ1-4
clone_size: NA
cdr3_length: 15
cdr3_aa: CASRPTGRGNEKLFF
cdr3_nt: TGTGCCAGCAGGCCCACGGGCAGGGGTAATGAAAAACTGTTTTTT

v_call: TRBV6-6
d_call: NA
j_call: TRBJ1-2
clone_size: NA
cdr3_length: 15
cdr3_aa: CASSYAWRADYGYTF
cdr3_nt: TGTGCCAGCAGTTATGCATGGAGGGCGGACTATGGCTACACCTTC

v_call: TRBV10-2
d_call: NA
j_call: TRBJ1-1
clone_size: NA
cdr3_length: 12
cdr3_aa: CASSEIEGKAFF
cdr3_nt: TGCGCCAGCAGTGAGATTGAAGGCAAAGCTTTCTTT

v_call: TRBV9
d_call: NA
j_call: TRBJ1-4
clone_size: NA
cdr3_length: 16
cdr3_aa: CASSDEGRGANEKLFF
cdr3_nt: TGTGCCAGCAGCGACGAGGGGCGCGGGGCTAATGAAAAACTGTTTTTT

v_call: TRBV7-9
d_call: TRBD1
j_call: TRBJ2-5
clone_size: NA
cdr3_length: 15
cdr3_aa: CASSPGQGSFETQYF
cdr3_nt: TGTGCCAGCAGCCCCGGACAGGGATCGTTTGAGACCCAGTACTTC

v_call: TRBV19
d_call: NA
j_call: TRBJ1-5
clone_size: NA
cdr3_length: 12
cdr3_aa: CASSPRQQPQHF
cdr3_nt: TGTGCCAGTAGTCCGAGGCAGCAGCCCCAGCATTTT

v_call: TRBV5-5
d_call: NA
j_call: TRBJ2-2
clone_size: NA
cdr3_length: 14
cdr3_aa: CASSLEGNTGELFF
cdr3_nt: TGTGCCAGCAGCTTGGAGGGGAACACCGGGGAGCTGTTTTTT

v_call: TRBV5-1
d_call: NA
j_call: TRBJ2-1
clone_size: NA
cdr3_length: 14
cdr3_aa: CASSWYSHGNEQFF
cdr3_nt: TGCGCCAGCAGCTGGTACAGCCATGGGAATGAGCAGTTCTTC

v_call: TRBV10-1
d_call: NA
j_call: TRBJ2-7
clone_size: NA
cdr3_length: 10
cdr3_aa: CASSCSEQYF
cdr3_nt: TGCGCCAGCAGTTGTTCCGAGCAGTACTTC

v_call: TRBV7-3
d_call: TRBD2
j_call: TRBJ2-1
clone_size: NA
cdr3_length: 17
cdr3_aa: CASSSQGSGGAYNEQFF
cdr3_nt: TGTGCCAGCAGCTCTCAGGGGAGCGGGGGGGCCTACAATGAGCAGTTCTTC